Below are 27 T cell receptor beta chains sequenced from a single sample in a study of blood T cell repertoires in COVID-19 (dated by TCRdb to the early 2020s). Libraries were constructed by the immunoSEQ multiplex PCR assay. TCRdb mirrors the immuneACCESS table, restricted to in-frame sequences. Some clones are absent from its copies; in checked studies, under half trace to an unresolved V gene, and the reason for the others is unknown. Within this sample are fewer than 65,000 clones, with less than 80% of them counted one time only. Roughly 25% of the sample is in the top ten clones. Sequenced: peripheral blood. Receptors were obtained from a man in his 70s with acute or convalescent COVID-19.

The CDR3 spells CASSLWKRGASRDRTDTQYF. The CDR3 nucleotides are TGTGCCAGCAGTTTATGGAAGCGGGGGGCTTCCCGGGACCGCACAGATACGCAGTATTTT. The gene calls are TRBV28 and TRBJ2-3; 9 bases are shared with TRBD2. The germline CDR1 and CDR2 sequences are MDHEN and SYDVKM. The V gene end was trimmed by 0 bases and the J gene end by 1 base; junction bases not matched to a gene: 14. This CDR3 is built from 20 residues.

In its sample, this clone was seen once. V is TRBV5-8 and J is TRBJ1-3; D possibly corresponds to TRBD1 (6 bases). The CDR3 extends over 14 amino acids. V was pared by 0 bases and J by 2 bases, with 6 bases between. Germline CDR1 and CDR2: SGHTS and YDEGEE. As DNA, the CDR3 is TGTGCCAGCAGCTTGGGGACAGCTGGAAACACCATATATTTT. It yields the protein CASSLGTAGNTIYF.

The chain links TRBV7-6 to TRBJ1-4; D possibly corresponds to TRBD1 (6 bases). Germline V gives CDR1 SGHVS, CDR2 FNYEAQ. The CDR3 is 15 residues long. Trimming removed 1 base at V and 3 bases at J, with 9 bases between. CDR3 bases: TGTGCCAGCAGCTTAGTCCAGGGGCCTAATGAAAAACTGTTTTTT. This encodes CASSLVQGPNEKLFF.

The chain uses TRBV5-1 and TRBJ2-7, with 7 bases matching TRBD1. CDR1 is SGHRS and CDR2 is YFSETQ in the germline V gene. This CDR3 region has 12 residues. Losses at the gene ends were 4 bases for V and 3 bases for J; bases not matched to a gene: 1. The CDR3 reads CASSRDSYEQYF. CDR3 bases: TGCGCCAGCAGCCGGGACAGCTACGAGCAGTACTTC.

This chain links TRBV27 with TRBJ1-2, with 11 bases lining up with TRBD1. CDR1 and CDR2 (germline): MNHEY, SMNVEV (reference sequence). The V gene end was trimmed by 6 bases and the J gene end by 4 bases; junction bases not matched to a gene: 13. CDR3 length: 17 residues. CDR3 sequence (DNA): TGTGCCAGCAGCCGTTCCCGGGACAGGGGGACCCTCTATGGCTACACCTTC. As protein: CASSRSRDRGTLYGYTF.

The rearrangement uses TRBV5-4 and TRBJ2-5; D is perhaps TRBD1 (6 bases). CDR1 is SGHNT and CDR2 is YYREEE in the germline V gene (reference sequence). This CDR3 has 14 amino acids. Trimming took off 4 bases at V and 5 bases at J, with 15 bases between the two ends. The DNA of the CDR3 is TGTGCCAGCAGCCCGGACAGTTTGGGGGAGACCCAGTACTTC. Translated, it gives CASSPDSLGETQYF.

CDR3 nucleotides: TGTGCCAGTCGTCAAGTGGGCGAGACCCAGTACTTC. Protein sequence: CASRQVGETQYF. The rearrangement joins TRBV19 to TRBJ2-5; D not resolved. The V gene lost 8 bases and the J gene lost 5 bases, with 12 bases spanning the gap. The CDR3 runs 12 residues. Germline V gives CDR1 LNHDA, CDR2 SQIVND (reference sequence).

The V gene is TRBV30, the J gene TRBJ1-6; no clear D. The germline gives CDR1 GTSNPN, CDR2 SVGIG (reference sequence). This CDR3 has 13 residues. V shed 2 bases and J shed 9 bases, with 11 bases lying between them. CDR3 protein: CAWSPPRLSPLHF. The CDR3 DNA sequence: TGTGCCTGGAGTCCCCCGAGGCTTTCACCCCTCCACTTT.

This clone showed up just once. The genes are TRBV6-5 and TRBJ1-1; possible D gene TRBD1, 5 bases. CDR3 length: 13 amino acids. CDR1 and CDR2 from the germline V gene are MNHEY and SVGAGI. V gave up 4 bases and J gave up 4 bases, with 10 bases separating them. The CDR3 loop is CASSSQGGTEAFF. CDR3 nucleotide sequence: TGTGCCAGCAGTTCCCAGGGAGGCACTGAAGCTTTCTTT.

V is TRBV21-1 and J is TRBJ2-7; TRBD2 is taken as the D call from the table, unchecked against the DNA. TRBV21-1 constitutes a pseudogene. The CDR3 is 17 amino acids. CDR3 loop: CASSLQTGTSGTYEQYF. DNA of the CDR3: TGTGCCAGCAGCTTGCAAACCGGGACTAGCGGAACTTACGAGCAGTACTTC.

In nucleotides, the CDR3 is TGTGCCAGCACAGGCCTAGCGGGATCAGATACGCAGTATTTT. Protein: CASTGLAGSDTQYF. This chain uses TRBV3-1 (or the pseudogene TRBV3-2) with TRBJ2-3; the match to TRBD2 covers 9 bases. J lost 4 bases, V lost 7 bases, and 6 bases had no gene match. CDR3 length: 14 residues. Germline CDR1 reads LGHDT; CDR2 reads YNNKEL (reference sequence).

The chain uses TRBV28 and TRBJ1-1; the D gene is possibly TRBD1 (5 bases). The V gene lost 6 bases and the J gene lost 4 bases, with 9 bases spanning the gap. The CDR3 length is 12 residues. The germline gives CDR1 MDHEN, CDR2 SYDVKM. The CDR3 loop reads CASSYRTTEAFF. CDR3 sequence (DNA): TGTGCCAGCAGCTACAGGACCACTGAAGCTTTCTTT.

The chain joins TRBV28 to TRBJ2-5, with a possible D match to TRBD2 (5 bases). CDR3 length: 12 amino acids. Between the trimmed V and J ends, which lost 6 bases and 7 bases, there was a span of 12 bases. From germline, CDR1 is MDHEN and CDR2 SYDVKM. The CDR3 is CASRGQAGTQYF. DNA for the CDR3: TGTGCCAGCAGGGGTCAGGCGGGGACCCAGTACTTC.

Only a few counts were recorded for this clone. V and J are TRBV5-1 and TRBJ2-1; D gene unclear. This CDR3 comprises 16 residues. Trimming removed 2 bases at V and 0 bases at J, with 12 bases between. CDR1 is SGHRS and CDR2 is YFSETQ in the germline V gene. The DNA of the CDR3 is TGCGCCAGCAGCTTTACCGGGTCCTACTCCTACAATGAGCAGTTCTTC. It is translated as CASSFTGSYSYNEQFF.

The V and J genes are TRBV6-2 or TRBV6-3 and TRBJ1-2, with D possibly being TRBD1 (6 bases). V lost 6 bases to trimming and J lost 13 bases, with 15 bases between them. The germline V gene encodes CDR1 MNHEY and CDR2 SVGEGT. The CDR3 is 11 residues long. As DNA, the CDR3 is TGTGCCAGCAGCCCCCTACAGGGTCGCACCTTC. Translated, it gives CASSPLQGRTF.

This rearrangement joins TRBV18 to TRBJ2-5; 8 positions agree with TRBD2. After removal of 5 bases from V and 4 bases from J, the junction contained 12 bases not matched to a gene. This CDR3 comprises 16 residues. In germline, CDR1 is KGHSH, CDR2 LQKENI. For the CDR3, the DNA is TGTGCCAGCTCAGCGACTAGCGTCCAAGGAGGAGAGACCCAGTACTTC. Amino acids: CASSATSVQGGETQYF.

The chain has TRBV5-4 and TRBJ2-3, with 9 bases identical to TRBD2. CDR3 length: 14 residues. Unmatched junction bases numbered 1, after V lost 0 bases and J lost 5 bases. Germline lookup yields CDR1 SGHNT and CDR2 YYREEE (reference sequence). CDR3 sequence: CASSLELAGDTQYF. CDR3 DNA sequence: TGTGCCAGCAGCTTGGAACTAGCGGGAGATACGCAGTATTTT.

V and J are TRBV27 and TRBJ1-5; unclear D gene. The germline V gene has CDR1 MNHEY and CDR2 SMNVEV (reference sequence). The CDR3 has 14 residues. V gave up 4 bases and J gave up 0 bases, with 7 bases separating them. This CDR3 reads CASSSTNSNQPQHF. CDR3 nucleotide sequence: TGTGCCAGCAGTTCAACTAATAGCAATCAGCCCCAGCATTTT.

V is TRBV7-3 and J is TRBJ2-1; 8 bases agree with TRBD2. Germline trimming cut 4 bases from V and 9 bases from J; bases unmatched to any gene: 8. CDR3 length: 14 residues. Germline lookup yields CDR1 SGHTA and CDR2 FQGTGA. This CDR3 reads CASSSSAGEGEQFF. The CDR3, as DNA: TGTGCCAGCAGCTCGTCAGCGGGAGAGGGTGAGCAGTTCTTC.

The chain joins TRBV2 to TRBJ2-3; 9 nucleotides line up with TRBD1. V lost 8 bases and J lost 5; bases outside the gene matches: 5. CDR1 is SNHLY, CDR2 FYNNEI, per germline. The CDR3 has 13 residues. CDR3 nucleotide sequence: TGTGCCAGCCGGGACAGGGAAGTAGATACGCAGTATTTT. Amino acids: CASRDREVDTQYF.

This sequence joins TRBV4-1 and TRBJ1-5; maybe TRBD1 (6 bases). The germline V and J ends were trimmed by 1 base and 4 bases, with 11 bases remaining between them. The CDR3 covers 15 residues. CDR1 and CDR2 (germline): MGHRA, YSYEKL. The CDR3 DNA sequence: TGCGCCAGCAGCCAAGGGACAGAAAGGAATCAGCCCCAGCATTTT. Translated: CASSQGTERNQPQHF.

This clone was seen a handful of times. The chain has TRBV5-6 and TRBJ2-2; TRBD1 aligns across 9 bases. In germline, CDR1 is SGHDT, CDR2 YYEEEE. CDR3 length: 14 amino acids. V gave up 2 bases and J gave up 6 bases; unmatched junction bases: 2. Here the CDR3 DNA reads TGTGCCAGCAGCTTTGGACAGGGGCCCGGGGAGCTGTTTTTT. This encodes CASSFGQGPGELFF.

The chain recombines TRBV3-1 (or the pseudogene TRBV3-2) with TRBJ2-1; no firm D call. The germline V and J ends were trimmed by 2 bases and 5 bases, with 7 bases remaining between them. The CDR3 sequence is 13 residues long. Germline CDR1 LGHDT, CDR2 YNNKEL (reference sequence). CDR3 coding DNA: TGTGCCAGCAGCCAAACGCCGGACAATGAGCAGTTCTTC. Its protein is CASSQTPDNEQFF.

This chain links TRBV7-2 with TRBJ1-2; 8 nucleotides align to TRBD1. CDR1 is SGHTA, CDR2 FQGNSA, per germline. The CDR3 has 17 amino acids. The ends lost 5 bases at V and 5 bases at J; junction bases unmatched: 16. CDR3 amino acids: CASSPHRTGRYGYGYTF. The DNA of the CDR3 is TGTGCCAGCAGCCCACATAGGACAGGGCGGTATGGGTATGGCTACACCTTC.

The chain links TRBV4-1 to TRBJ1-4; TRBD1 agrees at 8 bases. After removal of 5 bases from V and 6 bases from J, the junction contained 5 bases not matched to a gene. Per germline, CDR1 MGHRA and CDR2 YSYEKL. The CDR3 is 14 residues long. As DNA, the CDR3 is TGCGCCAGCAGCATAGGACAGGGTTATGAAAAACTGTTTTTT. It encodes CASSIGQGYEKLFF.

The chain recombines TRBV11-3 with TRBJ1-1; 8 bases fit TRBD1. The ends lost 4 bases at V and 13 bases at J; junction bases unmatched: 17. Germline V lookup: CDR1 SGHNT, CDR2 YENEEA. The CDR3 contains 15 residues. For the CDR3, the DNA is TGTGCCAGCAGCTCAGGGGGCGCAGGGGGCTCGGGAGTTTTCTTT. This sequence encodes CASSSGGAGGSGVFF.

The chain is built from TRBV5-6 and TRBJ2-5; TRBD1 matches at 7 bases. CDR3 size: 14 residues. V lost 4 bases and J lost 5; bases outside the gene matches: 8. Germline values: CDR1 SGHDT, CDR2 YYEEEE. Here the CDR3 reads CASSQLQGIETQYF. CDR3 sequence (DNA): TGTGCCAGCAGCCAGTTACAGGGGATTGAGACCCAGTACTTC.